The source of this TCR beta chain is a study of PD-1 blockade in classical Hodgkin lymphoma (TCRdb year 2020). The study in broad terms: Nivolumab dosing was 3 mg/kg intravenously every 2 weeks, continuing until either disease progression or unacceptable toxicity. The study used CyTOF and TCR beta sequencing to define a peripheral blood immune signature of response to PD-1 blockade in classical Hodgkin lymphoma. Findings and caveats that apply to the study as a whole: Diversity was lower in patients who began nivolumab less than 1 year after ASCT, so these patients were left out of later analyses to avoid confounding by immune reconstitution. Trial patients achieving complete response had baseline diversity similar to newly diagnosed patients, whereas partial responders and progressors had significantly lower diversity. Baseline TCR diversity was reported to be lower in newly diagnosed patients than in healthy donors, and even lower in relapsed/refractory patients. A significant rise by C4D1 was seen in CD4+ but not CD8+ TCR diversity (p=0.0027 vs p=0.16), with the rise being most apparent in complete responders (p=0.02). The study was limited to a single clinical trial cohort, and causes of repertoire differences, possibly disease activity or prior therapy, remained undefined.

The sample's time point, from its label and the paper: cycle 4 day 1 (C4D1), after more than five weeks of nivolumab. All trial patients had relapsed after autologous stem cell transplantation, with cohorts A, B and C differing in prior brentuximab vedotin exposure. The trial cohort included 55 to 60 patients with relapsed/refractory classical Hodgkin lymphoma, and each patient had a best overall response of complete response, partial response or progressive disease. Trial patients were treated with single-agent nivolumab in the multi-cohort phase II CheckMate 205 trial. An independent review committee assessed best overall response by applying the 2007 International Working Group response criteria. Trial PBMCs were collected immediately before nivolumab initiation (C1D1) and during therapy at cycle 2 day 1 and cycle 4 day 1. After peripheral blood was drawn into 8 mL Vacutainer Cell Preparation Tubes, PBMCs were isolated by centrifugation and then cryopreserved.

The CDR3, cysteine through phenylalanine, is 15 amino acids long. The retained sequence is limited to the CDR3, 45 bases, with the frame set at the first base. The germline ends are 18 bases apart after V is trimmed by 4 bases and J by 6 bases. Sequences MGHRA (CDR1) and YSYEKL (CDR2) are obtained from the germline V gene. There are a few counts of this clone. Its antigen remains unidentified. Base quality data are lacking; no much larger clone is found one base away. Genomic DNA was extracted with the Qiagen DNeasy kit from unsorted PBMCs and from negatively selected CD4+ and CD8+ fractions. Amplification of TCR beta CDR3 regions was done by immunoSEQ multiplex PCR with primers that anneal to V and J segments. A synthetic immune receptor repertoire was used to minimize amplification bias, and any remaining bias was removed computationally after sequencing. In the source study's methods: Custom Python scripts were used to quantify repertoire diversity as the Shannon entropy index. Unsorted, CD4+ and CD8+ repertoires were analyzed separately, except in combined analyses where CD4+ and CD8+ sequences were merged in silico. A clone counted as expanded when the clone's frequency after treatment rose at least 2-fold relative to C1D1, and clones undetected at baseline were given a pseudocount of 0.5. Singleton clones were defined as clones with 0 or 1 copy at C1D1, and non-singleton clones were defined as clones with 2 or more copies. Clones expanded in unsorted samples were assigned a CD4+, CD8+ or unknown annotation through matching of protein sequences in sorted samples from the same patient. Wilcoxon tests on paired samples were used to test diversity changes from C1D1 to C4D1. TCRdb took this table from immuneACCESS and kept in-frame rearrangements with V and J called. Such tables lack part of the clones; where checked against another copy, unresolved V genes explain under half of the gap, and the rest is unexplained. D and trimming come from the DNA, and the V and J calls and clone size come from that table. In all, the sample holds 35,000 to 50,000 clones, and roughly 65% of those were seen once. The top ten hold around 3% of the sample.

Recombination connected TRBV4-1 to TRBJ1-2; D gene: possibly TRBD1, on 6 matching bases. The clonotype was recovered from a human donor with classical Hodgkin lymphoma. The material was peripheral blood mononuclear cells (PBMCs), obtained before the fourth cycle of nivolumab. The CDR3 region reads CASSPRGGAIDGYTF. The bases are TGCGCCAGCAGCCCACGGGGGGGCGCAATCGATGGCTACACCTTC.